This T cell receptor beta chain was sequenced for a study of cytomegalovirus exposure and HLA in healthy donors. The CDR3 runs to 15 residues. The ends lost 4 bases at V and 5 bases at J; junction bases unmatched: 10. The germline V gene encodes CDR1 SGHNT and CDR2 YYREEE (reference sequence). PCR employed 60 Vbeta and 13 Jbeta primers. Sequenced by immunoSEQ multiplex PCR; TCRdb stores in-frame clones only, minus some. The sample includes about 160,000 clones, about 85% seen only once; the top ten take 2% to 2.5%. The sample was PBMCs. V and J are TRBV5-4 and TRBJ2-5, with 8 nucleotides matching TRBD2. This receptor was taken from a man aged 18-30 years in good health and CMV-seropositive. The CDR3 protein is CASSPTGGRTETQYF. Written as DNA, the CDR3 is TGTGCCAGCAGCCCGACGGGGGGGCGGACCGAGACCCAGTACTTC. The entire variable domain, with the rest obtained from reference TRBV5-4 and TRBJ2-5, is as follows: ETGVTQSPTHLIKTRGQQVTLRCSSQSGHNTVSWYQQALGQGPQFIFQYYREEENGRGNFPPRFSGLQFPNYSSELNVNALELDDSALYLCASSPTGGRTETQYFGPGTRLLVL.